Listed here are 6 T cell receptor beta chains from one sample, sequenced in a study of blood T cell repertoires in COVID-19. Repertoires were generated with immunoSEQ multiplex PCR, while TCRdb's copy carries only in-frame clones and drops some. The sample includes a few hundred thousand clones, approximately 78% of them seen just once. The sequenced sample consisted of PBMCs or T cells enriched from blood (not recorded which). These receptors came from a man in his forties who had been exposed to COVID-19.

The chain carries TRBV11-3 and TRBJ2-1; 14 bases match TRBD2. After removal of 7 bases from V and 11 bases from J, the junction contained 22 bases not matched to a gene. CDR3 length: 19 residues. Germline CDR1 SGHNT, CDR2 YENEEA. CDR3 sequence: CASTPYPRHGLAGGDQQFF. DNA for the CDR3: TGTGCCAGCACCCCTTACCCGCGCCATGGACTAGCGGGAGGAGATCAGCAGTTCTTC. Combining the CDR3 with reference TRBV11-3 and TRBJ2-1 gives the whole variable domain EAGVVQSPRYKIIEKKQPVAFWCNPISGHNTLYWYLQNLGQGPELLIRYENEEAVDDSQLPKDRFSAERLKGVDSTLKIQPAELGDSAVYLCASTPYPRHGLAGGDQQFFGPGTRLTVL.

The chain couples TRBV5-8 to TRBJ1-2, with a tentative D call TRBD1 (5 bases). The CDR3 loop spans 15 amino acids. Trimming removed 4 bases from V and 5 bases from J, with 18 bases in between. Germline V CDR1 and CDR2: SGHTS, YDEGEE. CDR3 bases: TGTGCCAGCAGCAGGACACGAACCGCTATGTATGGCTACACCTTC. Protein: CASSRTRTAMYGYTF.

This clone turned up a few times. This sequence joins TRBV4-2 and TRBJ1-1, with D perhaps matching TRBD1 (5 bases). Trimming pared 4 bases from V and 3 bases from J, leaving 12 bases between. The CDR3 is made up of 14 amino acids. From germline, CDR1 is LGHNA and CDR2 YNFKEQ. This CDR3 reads CASSRAGDDTEAFF. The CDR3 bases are TGTGCCAGCAGCCGGGCGGGGGATGACACTGAAGCTTTCTTT.

The CDR3 DNA reads as TGTGCCACTCGGGGGCCTAGCGGATACAATGAGCAGTTCTTC. Translation gives CATRGPSGYNEQFF. The chain has TRBV27 and TRBJ2-1, with D maybe TRBD2 (7 bases). CDR1 and CDR2 (germline): MNHEY, SMNVEV (reference sequence). Deletions cut 10 bases from V and 4 bases from J, with 17 bases between. The CDR3 consists of 14 residues.

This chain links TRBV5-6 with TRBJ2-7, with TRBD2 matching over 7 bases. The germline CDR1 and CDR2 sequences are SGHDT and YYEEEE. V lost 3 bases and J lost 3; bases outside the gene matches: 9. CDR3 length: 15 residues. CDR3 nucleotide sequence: TGTGCCAGCAGCTCCTTAGGGACGGGAGGCTACGAGCAGTACTTC. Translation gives CASSSLGTGGYEQYF.

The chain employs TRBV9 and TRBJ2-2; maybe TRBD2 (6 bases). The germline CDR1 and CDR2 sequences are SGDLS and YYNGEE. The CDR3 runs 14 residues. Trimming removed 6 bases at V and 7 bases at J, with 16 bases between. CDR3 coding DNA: TGTGCCAGCAAGTCCGGCGGGGCGGGCGGGGAGCTGTTTTTT. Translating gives CASKSGGAGGELFF.